This T cell receptor beta chain was profiled in a study of T-cell memory formation after mild COVID-19. TCRdb ran MiXCR on the 5' RACE reads and lists one entry per CDR3 protein. The profile shows approximately 210,000 distinct CDR3 sequences, approximately 10% of them singletons. Trimming pared 5 bases from V and 2 bases from J, leaving 11 bases between. CDR1 is SGHTA, CDR2 FQGNSA, per germline. There are 14 residues in the CDR3. The source of this sequence is a man aged 18 to 35 who had mild COVID-19 (a few samples of this study predate the infection). Cell type and time point are not known. The chain employs TRBV7-2 and TRBJ2-3; possible D gene TRBD1, 6 bases. Specimen: PBMCs or a T cell subset sorted from them (not recorded which). CDR3 bases: TGTGCCAGCAGCAGACAGGTCACCACAGATACGCAGTATTTT. The encoded protein is CASSRQVTTDTQYF. Full variable domain (remainder filled in from reference TRBV7-2 and TRBJ2-3): GAGVSQSPSNKVTEKGKDVELRCDPISGHTALYWYRQSLGQGLEFLIYFQGNSAPDKSGLPSDRFSAERTGGSVSTLTIQRTQQEDSAVYLCASSRQVTTDTQYFGPGTRLTVL.